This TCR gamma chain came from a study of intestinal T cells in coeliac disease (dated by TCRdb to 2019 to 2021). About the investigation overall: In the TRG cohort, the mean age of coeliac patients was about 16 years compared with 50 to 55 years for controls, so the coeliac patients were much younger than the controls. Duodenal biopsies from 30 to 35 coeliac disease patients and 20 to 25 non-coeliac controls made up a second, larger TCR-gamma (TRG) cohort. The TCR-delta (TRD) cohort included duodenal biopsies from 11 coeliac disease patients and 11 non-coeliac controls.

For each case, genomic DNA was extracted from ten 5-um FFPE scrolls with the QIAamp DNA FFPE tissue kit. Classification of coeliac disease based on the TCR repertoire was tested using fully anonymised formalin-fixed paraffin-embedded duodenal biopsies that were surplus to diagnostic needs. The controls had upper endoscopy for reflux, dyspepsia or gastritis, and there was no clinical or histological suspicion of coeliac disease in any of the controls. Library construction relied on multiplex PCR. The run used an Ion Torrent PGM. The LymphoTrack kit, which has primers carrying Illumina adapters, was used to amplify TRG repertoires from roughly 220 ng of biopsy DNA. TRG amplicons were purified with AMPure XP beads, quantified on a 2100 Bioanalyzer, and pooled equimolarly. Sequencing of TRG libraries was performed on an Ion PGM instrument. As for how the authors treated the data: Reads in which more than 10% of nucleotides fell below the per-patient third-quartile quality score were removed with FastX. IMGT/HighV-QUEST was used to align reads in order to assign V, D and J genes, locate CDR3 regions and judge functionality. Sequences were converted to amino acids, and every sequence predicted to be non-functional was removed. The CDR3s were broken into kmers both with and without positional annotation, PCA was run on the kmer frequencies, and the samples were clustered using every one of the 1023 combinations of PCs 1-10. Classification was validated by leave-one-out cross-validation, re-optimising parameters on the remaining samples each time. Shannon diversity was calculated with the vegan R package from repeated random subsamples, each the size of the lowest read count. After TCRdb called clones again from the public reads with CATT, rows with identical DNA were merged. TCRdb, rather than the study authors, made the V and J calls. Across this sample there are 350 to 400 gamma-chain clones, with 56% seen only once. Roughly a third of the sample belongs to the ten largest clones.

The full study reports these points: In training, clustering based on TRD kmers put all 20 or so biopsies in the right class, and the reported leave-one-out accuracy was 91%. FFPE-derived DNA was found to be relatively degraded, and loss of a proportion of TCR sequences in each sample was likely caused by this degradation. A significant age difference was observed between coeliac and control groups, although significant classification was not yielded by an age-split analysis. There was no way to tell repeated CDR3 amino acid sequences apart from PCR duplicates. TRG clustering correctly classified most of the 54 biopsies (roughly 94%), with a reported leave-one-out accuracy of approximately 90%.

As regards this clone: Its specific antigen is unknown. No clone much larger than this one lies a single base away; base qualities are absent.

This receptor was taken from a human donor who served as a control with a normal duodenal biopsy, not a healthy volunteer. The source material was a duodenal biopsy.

The sequence in DNA is TGTGCTGCGTGGGATTATAGGCGAAAGAAACTCTTT. Its translation reads: CAAWDYRRKKLF. The sequence joins TRGV10 to TRGJ1 or TRGJ2. TRGV10 is recorded as an ORF, its role being uncertain. Trimming removed 8 bases from V and 10 bases from J; the gene matches leave 12 bases unexplained. The CDR3 starts with the cysteine, ends with the phenylalanine, and has 12 residues. Only the CDR3 region is kept as DNA, spanning 36 bases read in frame from base 1.